These T cell receptor beta chains were read from a single sample in a study of vaccination and CD4 T cells after COVID-19. These receptors are not linked to any known antigen. TCRdb re-derived calls from the PCR reads in MiXCR, one entry per CDR3 protein. Of 8,000 to 10,000 distinct CDR3 sequences listed, 30% to 35% were seen once; the top ten hold about 40%. The sequenced sample consisted of CD4+ T cells from blood, cultured in vitro. Receptors were obtained from a human donor in good health. The CDR3 runs from the conserved cysteine through the conserved F or W. The D gene is left open where the match is weak. The size field is filled for only some rows; it gives once, few, many or a size class.

few	TRBV20-1	TRBJ2-6	-	CSARVTIGRGANVLTF	TGCAGTGCTAGGGTTACGATAGGGCGCGGGGCCAACGTCCTGACTTTC
few	TRBV2	TRBJ1-2	-	CASSQAGTANYGYTF	TGTGCCAGCAGCCAAGCCGGGACCGCTAACTATGGCTACACCTTC
-	TRBV12-3/TRBV12-4	TRBJ2-7	-	CASSLPGGLASEQYF	TGTGCCAGCAGTTTACCCGGGGGGCTAGCCTCCGAGCAGTACTTC
-	TRBV19	TRBJ2-3	TRBD2	CATQAGTGTDTQYF	TGTGCCACCCAAGCGGGGACGGGCACAGATACGCAGTATTTT
few	TRBV19	TRBJ1-1	-	CASSTPGLNTEAFF	TGTGCCAGTAGTACCCCGGGACTTAACACTGAAGCTTTCTTT
-	TRBV7-2	TRBJ2-3	-	CASTPGHHTDTQYF	TGTGCCAGCACCCCGGGACACCACACAGATACGCAGTATTTT
-	TRBV20-1	TRBJ2-3	-	CSAPMGGGRDTQYF	TGCAGTGCCCCTATGGGGGGGGGGCGAGATACGCAGTATTTT
-	TRBV7-9	TRBJ1-5	TRBD1	CASSPAGGPSNQPQHF	TGTGCCAGCAGCCCAGCAGGGGGCCCGAGCAATCAGCCCCAGCATTTT
few	TRBV5-1	TRBJ2-3	-	CASSQQGRYTQYF	TGCGCCAGCAGCCAACAGGGCAGGTATACGCAGTATTTT
-	TRBV30	TRBJ2-7	-	CAWTPGAYEQYF	TGTGCCTGGACTCCTGGGGCCTACGAGCAGTACTTC